These T cell receptor beta chains were read from a single sample in a study of blood T cell repertoires in COVID-19. Clones were read by immunoSEQ multiplex PCR, and TCRdb kept only the in-frame ones, dropping some. The profile shows tens of thousands of clones, 78% of them singletons. Material: peripheral blood. These receptors all stem from a man older than 75 with acute or convalescent COVID-19. Each CDR3 is given without its conserved first and last residue.

V gene	J gene	CDR3 protein
TRBV10-3	TRBJ1-5	AIRPGYNQPQH
TRBV2	TRBJ1-1	ASSLYRGRATEAF
TRBV7-2	TRBJ2-3	ASSLGRTDTQY
TRBV6-2/TRBV6-3	TRBJ1-5	ASRPRSNQPQH
TRBV29-1	TRBJ1-1	SVSNSLLMNTEAF
TRBV19	TRBJ2-1	ASARRGPSGHEQF
TRBV7-9	TRBJ2-3	ASSLEGDPTDTQY
TRBV3-1/TRBV3-2	TRBJ2-3	ASSPLAGASDTQY
TRBV28	TRBJ2-3	ASSSGLAGGPTDTQY
TRBV3-1/TRBV3-2	TRBJ1-5	ASSQAPNQAQH
TRBV19	TRBJ2-5	ASSLRGYQETQY
TRBV4-1	TRBJ2-3	ASSQEAGDTQY
TRBV7-9	TRBJ1-1	ASSLGLHRGRNTEAF
TRBV5-1	TRBJ1-2	ASSPAGTGSDGYT
TRBV5-5	TRBJ2-5	ASSSTTGQKETQY
TRBV24-1	TRBJ1-4	ATTGQAHPTNEKLF
TRBV30	TRBJ2-3	AWTRGPTDTQY
TRBV29-1	TRBJ2-7	SVSTGLNYEQY
TRBV4-1	TRBJ1-6	ASSSQRASPLH
TRBV11-2	TRBJ2-2	ASSPGLAVNTGELF
TRBV5-4	TRBJ2-5	ASSLDREETQY
TRBV15	TRBJ2-7	ATSRDRGYEQY
TRBV3-1/TRBV3-2	TRBJ2-3	ASSQTSGGLAGRTNTDTQY
TRBV7-9	TRBJ2-1	ASSPGGREQF
TRBV18	TRBJ2-2	ASSQGATNTGELF
TRBV2	TRBJ2-7	ASKVAERYEQY
TRBV10-3	TRBJ2-6	ASQGSGANVLT
TRBV13	TRBJ2-7	ASSPGTLAYEQY
TRBV5-8	TRBJ2-3	ASSLDLAGATDTQY
TRBV5-4	TRBJ2-7	ASSPGQRSYEQY
TRBV6-5	TRBJ1-2	ASSYSWTDYGYT
TRBV11-3	TRBJ2-3	ASSETGVAGGLTDTQY
TRBV5-5	TRBJ2-5	ASSLVPRGGAQETQY
TRBV10-3	TRBJ2-2	AIRTEQGLAGGSNTGELF
TRBV15	TRBJ2-1	ATQTGSYNEQF
TRBV29-1	TRBJ1-2	SVFPGASYGYT
TRBV11-3	TRBJ1-1	ASSSSVNTEAF
TRBV14	TRBJ2-7	ASSQDRYEQY
TRBV5-6	TRBJ2-4	ASTPGGGNIQY
TRBV5-8	TRBJ1-1	ASRPRGILEAF
TRBV19	TRBJ2-5	ASSVDRQETQY
TRBV29-1	TRBJ2-5	SYGTGGSGETQY
TRBV4-3	TRBJ2-7	ASSQYRGSSYEQY
TRBV7-2	TRBJ2-7	ASSLLYYEQY
TRBV4-2	TRBJ2-7	ASSQDEVGGSYEQY
TRBV19	TRBJ2-2	ASSLISGTGELF
TRBV29-1	TRBJ1-2	SVTGTDYGYT
TRBV6-2/TRBV6-3	TRBJ2-1	ASSYFLAGEWNEQF
TRBV6-5	TRBJ2-7	ASCKAGHVNEQY
TRBV6-4	TRBJ2-3	ASSHRADTQY
TRBV5-4	TRBJ1-6	ASSPRTGGSSPLH
TRBV5-1	TRBJ1-1	ASSLGQGVREAF